One and the same sample provided the 8 T cell receptor beta chains below, sequenced in a study of blood T cell repertoires in COVID-19. The protocol was immunoSEQ multiplex PCR, while the TCRdb copy is restricted to in-frame clones and leaves out a portion. The sample holds around 190,000 clones; about four fifths are singletons and the top ten take 7.8%. Sequenced material: peripheral blood. These TCRs come from a woman aged 55-70 years with COVID-19, enrolled during active disease.

The J gene is TRBJ2-1, the V gene TRBV9; TRBD1 aligns across 8 bases. This CDR3 is 17 amino acids long. Trimming removed 1 base from V and 3 bases from J; junction bases left unmatched: 9. Germline values: CDR1 SGDLS, CDR2 YYNGEE. For the CDR3, the DNA is TGTGCCAGCAGCGTACCAAGGACAGGGAAGGGCTACAATGAGCAGTTCTTC. Translation: CASSVPRTGKGYNEQFF.

The chain recombines TRBV19 with TRBJ2-1; TRBD2 matches 11 bases. This CDR3 comprises 19 residues. V lost 2 bases to trimming and J lost 0 bases; unmatched junction nucleotides: 9. CDR1 LNHDA and CDR2 SQIVND come from the germline V gene (reference sequence). The DNA of the CDR3 is TGTGCCAGTAGTATACGCGGGACTAGCGGACATACCTCCTACAATGAGCAGTTCTTC. It specifies CASSIRGTSGHTSYNEQFF.

This chain uses TRBV27 with TRBJ2-1, with TRBD1 matching over 9 bases. The V gene end was trimmed by 5 bases and the J gene end by 9 bases; junction bases not matched to a gene: 8. The CDR3 extends over 14 amino acids. CDR1 and CDR2 from the germline V gene are MNHEY and SMNVEV (reference sequence). The DNA of the CDR3 is TGTGCCAGCAGTCCGACAACAGGGGGCGTTGAGCAGTTCTTC. Its protein is CASSPTTGGVEQFF.

The rearrangement links TRBV3-1 (or the pseudogene TRBV3-2) to TRBJ1-1; weak D call: TRBD1 (5 bases). Trimming stripped 1 base from V and 0 bases from J, with 9 bases between. The CDR3 is 15 residues long. From germline, CDR1 is LGHDT and CDR2 YNNKEL (reference sequence). Here the CDR3 reads CASSQGQYLNTEAFF. In DNA form, the CDR3 reads TGTGCCAGCAGCCAAGGACAGTATTTGAACACTGAAGCTTTCTTT.

The CDR3 nucleotides are TGTGCCAGCAGTTACTCGCGGGGATTAGACTACGAGCAGTACTTC. This encodes CASSYSRGLDYEQYF. The chain uses TRBV6-5 and TRBJ2-7, with D maybe TRBD2 (6 bases). Germline lookup yields CDR1 MNHEY and CDR2 SVGAGI. The CDR3 sequence is 15 residues long. V was pared by 0 bases and J by 3 bases, with 12 bases between.

This chain uses TRBV6-5 with TRBJ1-1; TRBD1 matches at 9 bases. This CDR3 contains 14 residues. Trimming took 6 bases from V and 6 from J; bases not matched to a gene: 8. Germline V lookup: CDR1 MNHEY, CDR2 SVGAGI. The CDR3: CASRGVDRGAEAFF. The CDR3 DNA is TGTGCCAGCAGGGGGGTGGACAGGGGAGCTGAAGCTTTCTTT.

The rearrangement links TRBV12-2 to TRBJ2-7; TRBD1, the table's D call, was not compared with the DNA. TRBV12-2 is noted as a pseudogene. CDR3 length equals 18 residues. CDR3 nucleotides: TGTGCAAGTCGCTTAGGGGCGCCGAATGCCGGCGTTTCCTACGAGCAGTACTTC. This gives the protein CASRLGAPNAGVSYEQYF.

This clone was observed a single time. The chain employs TRBV29-1 and TRBJ2-3, with 10 bases aligning to TRBD1. The V gene's germline CDR1 is SQVTM and CDR2 ANQGSEA. This CDR3 region has 13 residues. V was clipped by 5 bases and J by 5 bases; unmatched bases: 4. The CDR3 sequence: CSVRTGGLDTQYF. In nucleotides, the CDR3 is TGCAGCGTTCGGACAGGGGGACTAGATACGCAGTATTTT.